This TCR beta chain came from a study of CD8 T cells in ankylosing spondylitis. This clonotype was counted only a few times. What it binds is not known. The V gene end was trimmed by 0 bases and the J gene end by 8 bases; junction bases not matched to a gene: 11. Germline V gives CDR1 SGHDN, CDR2 FVKESK. This CDR3 contains 17 residues. Whole-study findings and limits: A motif of under 10 highly homologous TCR beta variants was seen as apparently characteristic of ankylosing spondylitis blood. Within peripheral blood, clones linked to disease were CD8+ and relatively rare. Clones tied to disease were said to be significantly enriched in matched ankylosing spondylitis synovial fluid. Earlier work had already found some motif variants in reactive arthritis synovial fluid and blood.

Library preparation for TCR beta used quantitative 5'-RACE with molecular barcodes. MiXCR was run by TCRdb on the 5' RACE reads, yielding one entry per CDR3 protein. This table holds 670,000 or so distinct CDR3 sequences, roughly 19% found once. The TCR comes from a male donor with ankylosing spondylitis. V and J are TRBV14 and TRBJ2-3; 10 bases are shared with TRBD2. Sequencing was performed on blood, either unsorted or a sorted T cell fraction (not recorded which). The CDR3 loop reads CASSQDWLAGVVGTQYF. The CDR3 DNA reads TGTGCCAGCAGCCAAGATTGGCTAGCGGGAGTAGTCGGTACGCAGTATTTT.